This T cell receptor (beta chain) was sequenced for a study of T cell responses to AZD1222 COVID-19 vaccine (dated by TCRdb to the early 2020s). Regarding the study in general: A total of about 230 trial participants underwent TCR sequencing, of whom some 210 received two doses of AZD1222 and about 26 received two doses of the MenACWY control vaccine. Enrollment into the trials was organized by age into subgroups of 18-55, 56-69 and 70-plus years, and those subgroups contained approximately 160, 26 and 62 TCR-sequenced participants, respectively. Overall results and qualifications from the work: In the small 56-69-year group, the increase in depth fell short of significance, most likely because of low power. Spike-specific TCR breadth and depth rose significantly after two AZD1222 doses compared with day 0 and with MenACWY recipients. Participants were mostly white British, with more females than males. The authors suggested clonal diversity may have been underestimated. The vaccine-associated CD4 TCRs covered the entire spike protein, and the dominant responses fell in regions 160-218 and 743-854. Because no day 14 peak-response samples were available, repertoires were characterized only after the peak T cell response. Conclusions about previously exposed vaccinees are limited because only a handful of AZD1222 recipients were SARS-CoV-2 seropositive at baseline. Epitopes outside the regions mutated in the B.1.351 and B.1.1.7 variants were reportedly recognized by nearly half of the unique spike-specific TCRs.

CDR1 and CDR2 are drawn from the germline V gene (reference sequence): SEHNR, FQNEAQ. The CDR3 has 16 amino acids, counting the end cysteine and phenylalanine. The DNA shown is the 48-base CDR3, in frame from base 1. Trimming accounts for 2 bases at V and 6 bases at J, while the number of junction bases matched to no gene is 9. In regard to this clone: What this receptor recognizes is not known. It has no much larger one-base neighbor in the sample; base qualities were not kept.

Read against the paper, the sample's time point label means: baseline before first vaccination. The treatment or condition label on this specimen signifies: meningococcal conjugate vaccine given as trial control. Vaccinee samples were obtained from the UK trials COV001 and COV002, which included a single-blind randomized controlled phase 2/3 trial of AZD1222 (ChAdOx1 nCoV-19) in healthy adults. For TCRbeta chain sequencing, PBMC samples were collected from trial participants at day 0 and at day 28 after the second dose. The CDR3 regions of human TCRbeta chains were analyzed by immunosequencing. The authors' pipeline ran thus. TCRs in the repertoires were matched against a reference library of SARS-CoV-2-specific TCRs that had been generated with the MIRA antigen-specificity platform. Breadth was defined as the fraction of unique TCRs that were SARS-CoV-2-associated. Depth was defined as the fraction of total T cells that were SARS-CoV-2-associated. Using the MIRA data, every spike-specific TCR was mapped to the spike region that the TCR reacted to and assigned to either a CD4 or a CD8 class. Log10-transformed breadth and depth values were compared by one-way ANOVA with Sidak's multiple comparisons tests. The clones in this table, taken by TCRdb from immuneACCESS, are in-frame only. Not every clone is retained; where verified, under half of the shortfall comes from an unresolved V gene, and the cause of the rest is unknown. For V, J and clone size, that table is used; D and trimming come from the DNA. Across this sample there are some 72,000 clones, with just over 90% seen only once. The ten biggest clones cover around 7.1% of the sample.

The chain is made from TRBV7-9 and TRBJ2-3, with TRBD2 matching 9 junction bases. The receptor comes from an adult in good health. Here the sequenced sample was peripheral blood, taken on day 0 of MenACWY control vaccination. The CDR3 reads as follows: CASSLSGGGAPDTQYF. The nucleotides are TGTGCCAGCAGCTTAAGTGGCGGGGGGGCCCCCGATACGCAGTATTTT.